This T cell receptor beta chain appears in the sequencing data of a study of shared clonotypes between healthy human individuals (TCRdb year 2020). Broadly, across the study: The cohort included three men and a couple of women between 18 and 49 years of age. For each donor, CD4 naive and CD4 memory were each given three plates, CD8 naive was given two plates, and CD8 memory was given one plate. The study deeply sequenced blood TCR repertoires of several healthy adults to estimate repertoire size and the extent of clonotype sharing between individuals. To increase sequencing depth and limit assay-specific biases, different laboratories used diverse techniques to prepare libraries and sequence TCR repertoires. Leukapheresis yielded between about 0.9 and 8.9 billion PBMCs per donor.

Points on this clone: This receptor's antigen is unknown. Base qualities are missing; no much larger clone stands one base away.

Its CDR3 holds 14 amino acids, cysteine through phenylalanine. The entry retains the CDR3 DNA only, 42 bases that are in frame from base 1. The V and J ends are trimmed by 2 bases and 3 bases, leaving 7 bases between them. The germline V gene gives CDR1 as KGHSH and CDR2 as LQKENI. Beyond this particular receptor, the publication reports: Based on pairwise subsampling, the degree of clonotype sharing among donors was expected to be affected by sequencing depth. Because the study included a small number of donors, the genetic and exposure-history diversity represented was limited. Incomplete sequencing was indicated by rarefaction of sorted-subset datasets, despite the large sequencing depth. Larger estimated clonotype richness was generally found for naive subsets than for memory subsets. Sampling was limited to blood, and TCR repertoires in tissue likely differ from TCR repertoires in blood. Across a few donors, about 4.5% of naive CD4, approximately 3.6% of naive CD8, around 2.5% of memory CD4, and roughly 0.4% of memory CD8 clonotypes were shared. Clonotypes shared by all four sorted-subset donors showed higher generation probabilities than non-shared clonotypes.

Using the deep immunoSEQ assay, TCR CDR3 regions were amplified from genomic DNA by multiplex PCR. For each cell subset, the extracted genomic DNA was distributed evenly across all wells of several immunoSEQ 96-well plates, and each plate served as one replicate. Each replicate PCR for sorted subsets received approximately 220 ng genomic DNA, equal to 28,000 or so T cell genomes. Purified libraries were quantified with a Qubit 3.0 fluorometer, sized on a Bioanalyzer 2100, and re-quantified with the KAPA Library Quantification kit. Every immunoSEQ 96-well plate was sequenced on a dedicated single-read 150-cycle Illumina NextSeq 550 flow cell. The original methods were these. Because only junctional sequences without quality scores were contained in the immunoSEQ output, filtering matching that applied to full-length reads could not be performed. To assign V/J genes and CDR3, sequences were annotated against IMGT germline references using PyIR, a Python wrapper for IgBLAST v1.9. Any read was removed if the V/J assignment was weak (E-value above 1e-6), the CDR3 was missing, or the read contained stop codons, out-of-frame junctions, or ambiguous translated residues. V3J clonotypes were defined as sequences sharing an identical inferred V gene, J gene, and CDR3 amino acid sequence. To compute the percentage overlap between repertoires, the number of shared unique clonotypes was divided by the size of the smaller repertoire. Three approaches were used to assess repertoire richness: RTK rarefaction, the Chao1 estimator, and Recon v2.1 estimates of unobserved clonotypes. Generation probabilities were computed with OLGA for all TCRbeta clonotypes obtained by the gDNA method from several donors. Drawn from immuneACCESS, this table holds only the in-frame rearrangements with V and J called that TCRdb kept. Clones are partly lost; checked studies trace under half to an unresolved V gene and leave the rest unexplained. The DNA gave D and trimming, while V, J and clone size come from that table. This sample is represented by almost 750,000 clones; around 70% of them were singletons. Under 2% of the sample goes to the ten largest clones.

Donors were healthy HIV-negative adults with no recently reported acute infections or vaccinations. Only Caucasian adults living in Nashville, Tennessee, USA were represented among the donors. CD4+ T cells were enriched through magnetic negative selection, after which naive cells were positively selected on CD45RA and the remaining negative fraction served as the memory subset. Blood was collected by leukapheresis, and PBMCs were isolated by Ficoll-Histopaque density gradient centrifugation and then cryopreserved in liquid nitrogen vapor phase. Purity and quantity of every magnetically sorted T cell population were checked by analytical flow cytometry. From each sorted fraction, genomic DNA was isolated and quantified by UV absorbance on a Nanodrop 2000c.

The source is a woman in her thirties in good health. The sequenced sample was memory CD4+ T cells sorted from blood. Explained via the paper, the cell subset or site label denotes: CD45RA-negative fraction. Recombination linked TRBV18 to TRBJ2-2; there is no confident call for the D gene. CDR3 region: CASSPNRDTGELFF. The sequenced DNA is TGTGCCAGCTCACCAAACCGGGACACCGGGGAGCTGTTTTTT.